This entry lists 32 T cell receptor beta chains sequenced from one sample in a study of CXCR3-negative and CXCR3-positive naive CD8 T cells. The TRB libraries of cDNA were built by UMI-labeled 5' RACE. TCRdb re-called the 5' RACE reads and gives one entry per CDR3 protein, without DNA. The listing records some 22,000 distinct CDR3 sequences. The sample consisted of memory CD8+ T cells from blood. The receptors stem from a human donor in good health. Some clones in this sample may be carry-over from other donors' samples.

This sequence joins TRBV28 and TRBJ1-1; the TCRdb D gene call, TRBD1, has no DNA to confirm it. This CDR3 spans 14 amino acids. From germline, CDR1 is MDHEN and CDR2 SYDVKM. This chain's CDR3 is CASSLLGQSTEAFF.

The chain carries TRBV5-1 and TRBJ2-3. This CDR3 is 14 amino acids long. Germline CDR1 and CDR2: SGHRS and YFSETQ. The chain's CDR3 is CASSPEGLTDTQYF.

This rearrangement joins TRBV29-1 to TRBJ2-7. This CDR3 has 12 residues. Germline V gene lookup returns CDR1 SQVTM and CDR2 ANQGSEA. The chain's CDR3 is CSGKVNDYEQYF.

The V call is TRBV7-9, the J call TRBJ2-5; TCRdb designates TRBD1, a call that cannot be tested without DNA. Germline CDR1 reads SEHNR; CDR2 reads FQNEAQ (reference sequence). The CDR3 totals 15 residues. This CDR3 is CATTPADRGGETQYF.

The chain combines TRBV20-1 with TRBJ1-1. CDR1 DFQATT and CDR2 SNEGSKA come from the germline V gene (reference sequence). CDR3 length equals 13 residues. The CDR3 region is CSARDWGNTEAFF.

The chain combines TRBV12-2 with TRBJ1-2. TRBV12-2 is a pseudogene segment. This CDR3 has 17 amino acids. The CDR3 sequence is CASRPRQGPSAHYGYTF.

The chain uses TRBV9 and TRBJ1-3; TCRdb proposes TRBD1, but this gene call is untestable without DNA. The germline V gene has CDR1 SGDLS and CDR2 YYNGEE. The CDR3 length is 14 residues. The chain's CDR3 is CASSVSQGANTIYF.

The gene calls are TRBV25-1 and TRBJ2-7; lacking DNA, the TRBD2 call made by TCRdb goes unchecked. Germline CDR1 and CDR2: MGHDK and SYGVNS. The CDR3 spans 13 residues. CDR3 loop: CASSEALSYEQYF.

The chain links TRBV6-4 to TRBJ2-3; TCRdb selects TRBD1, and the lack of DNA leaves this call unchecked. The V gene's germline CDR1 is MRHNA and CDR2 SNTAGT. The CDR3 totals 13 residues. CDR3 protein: CASSRTATDTQYF.

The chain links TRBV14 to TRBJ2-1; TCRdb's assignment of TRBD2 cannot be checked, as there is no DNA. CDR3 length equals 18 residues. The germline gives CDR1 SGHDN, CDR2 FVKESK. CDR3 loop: CASSQDTGTSLSYNEQFF.

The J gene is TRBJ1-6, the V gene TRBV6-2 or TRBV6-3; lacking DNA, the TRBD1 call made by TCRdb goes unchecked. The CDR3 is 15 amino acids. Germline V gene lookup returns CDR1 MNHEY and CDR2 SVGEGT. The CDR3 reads CASSRNSGGASPLHF.

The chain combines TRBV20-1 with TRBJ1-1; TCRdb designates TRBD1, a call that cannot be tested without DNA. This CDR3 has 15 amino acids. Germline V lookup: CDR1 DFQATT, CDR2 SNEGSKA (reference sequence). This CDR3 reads CSARPQTVRSTEAFF.

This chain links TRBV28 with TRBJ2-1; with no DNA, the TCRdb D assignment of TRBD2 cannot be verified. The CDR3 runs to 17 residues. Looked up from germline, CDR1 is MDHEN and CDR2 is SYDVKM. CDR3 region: CASSSPLAGGSHNEQFF.

This CDR3 reads CASSPTGVGDTEAFF. The V gene is TRBV13, the J gene TRBJ1-1. The CDR3 loop spans 15 amino acids. Germline V gene data show CDR1 as PRHDT and CDR2 as FYEKMQ (reference sequence).

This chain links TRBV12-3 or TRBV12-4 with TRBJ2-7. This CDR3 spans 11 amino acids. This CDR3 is CASSNTYEQYF.

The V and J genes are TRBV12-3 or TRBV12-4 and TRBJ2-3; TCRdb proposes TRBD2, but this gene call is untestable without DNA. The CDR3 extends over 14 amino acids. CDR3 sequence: CASSFNGPTDTQYF.

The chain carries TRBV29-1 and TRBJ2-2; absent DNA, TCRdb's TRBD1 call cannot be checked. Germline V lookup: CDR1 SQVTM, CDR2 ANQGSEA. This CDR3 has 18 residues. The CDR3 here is CSVRTGHGGSGGSLELFF.

CDR3 amino acids: CSVESGVTGASYEQYF. J is TRBJ2-7 and V is TRBV29-1; TCRdb's D call of TRBD1 is untestable without DNA. The CDR3 is 16 residues long. The germline gives CDR1 SQVTM, CDR2 ANQGSEA.

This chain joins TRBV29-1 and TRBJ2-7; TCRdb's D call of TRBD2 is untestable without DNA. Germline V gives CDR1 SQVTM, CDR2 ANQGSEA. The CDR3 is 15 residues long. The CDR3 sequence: CSAFNLAGESSEQYF.

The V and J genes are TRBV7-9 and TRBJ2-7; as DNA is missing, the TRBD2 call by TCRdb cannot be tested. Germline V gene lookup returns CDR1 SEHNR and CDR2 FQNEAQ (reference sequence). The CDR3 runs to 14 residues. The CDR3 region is CASQTMTSGGEQYF.

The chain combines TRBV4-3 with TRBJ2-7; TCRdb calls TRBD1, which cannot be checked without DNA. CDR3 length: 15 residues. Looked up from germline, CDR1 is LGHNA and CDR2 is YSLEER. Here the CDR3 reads CASSQDISRGYEQYF.

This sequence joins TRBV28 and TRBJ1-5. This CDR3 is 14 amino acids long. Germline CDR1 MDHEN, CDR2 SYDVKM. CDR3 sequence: CASSATRRVGAQHF.

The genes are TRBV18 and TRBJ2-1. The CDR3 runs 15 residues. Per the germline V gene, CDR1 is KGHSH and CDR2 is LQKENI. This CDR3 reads CASSPLENRYNEQFF. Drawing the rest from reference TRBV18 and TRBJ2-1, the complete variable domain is NAGVMQNPRHLVRRRGQEARLRCSPMKGHSHVYWYRQLPEEGLKFMVYLQKENIIDESGMPKERFSAEFPKEGPSILRIQQVVRGDSAAYFCASSPLENRYNEQFFGPGTRLTVL.

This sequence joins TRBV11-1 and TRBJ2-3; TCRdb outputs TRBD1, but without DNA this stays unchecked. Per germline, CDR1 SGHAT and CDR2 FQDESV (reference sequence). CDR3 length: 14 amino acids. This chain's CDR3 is CASSLTTGTDTQYF. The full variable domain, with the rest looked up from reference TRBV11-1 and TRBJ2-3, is EAEVAQSPRYKITEKSQAVAFWCDPISGHATLYWYRQILGQGPELLVQFQDESVVDDSQLPKDRFSAERLKGVDSTLKIQPAELGDSAMYLCASSLTTGTDTQYFGPGTRLTVL.

This chain's CDR3 is CASSQVGVREKLFF. The chain employs TRBV14 and TRBJ1-4. In germline, CDR1 is SGHDN, CDR2 FVKESK. This CDR3 is built from 14 residues.

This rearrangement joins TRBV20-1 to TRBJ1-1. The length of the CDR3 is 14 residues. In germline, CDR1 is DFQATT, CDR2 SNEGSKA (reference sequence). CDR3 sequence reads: CSAREGNRDTEAFF.

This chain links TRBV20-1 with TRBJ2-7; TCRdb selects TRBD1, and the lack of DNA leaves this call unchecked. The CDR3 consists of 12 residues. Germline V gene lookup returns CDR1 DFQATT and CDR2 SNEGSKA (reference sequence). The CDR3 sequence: CSARSRDYEQYF.

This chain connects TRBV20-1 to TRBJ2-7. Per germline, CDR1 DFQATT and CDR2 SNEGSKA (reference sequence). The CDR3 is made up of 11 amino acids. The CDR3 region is CSARDTGEQYF.

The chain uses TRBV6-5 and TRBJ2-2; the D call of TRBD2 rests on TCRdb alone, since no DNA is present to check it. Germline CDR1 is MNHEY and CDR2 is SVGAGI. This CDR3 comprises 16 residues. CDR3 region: CASSFNPGGLPGELFF.

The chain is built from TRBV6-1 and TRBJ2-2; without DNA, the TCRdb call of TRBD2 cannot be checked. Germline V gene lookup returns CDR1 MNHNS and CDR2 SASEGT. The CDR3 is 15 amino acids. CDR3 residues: CASSVGLGDTGELFF.

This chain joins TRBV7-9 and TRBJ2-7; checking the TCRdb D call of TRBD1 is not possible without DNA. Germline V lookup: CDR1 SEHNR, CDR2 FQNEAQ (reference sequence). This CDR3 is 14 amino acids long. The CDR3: CAASTGSSSYEQYF.

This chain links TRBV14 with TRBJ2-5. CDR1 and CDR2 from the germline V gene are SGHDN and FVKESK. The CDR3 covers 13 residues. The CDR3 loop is CASSLISQETQYF.